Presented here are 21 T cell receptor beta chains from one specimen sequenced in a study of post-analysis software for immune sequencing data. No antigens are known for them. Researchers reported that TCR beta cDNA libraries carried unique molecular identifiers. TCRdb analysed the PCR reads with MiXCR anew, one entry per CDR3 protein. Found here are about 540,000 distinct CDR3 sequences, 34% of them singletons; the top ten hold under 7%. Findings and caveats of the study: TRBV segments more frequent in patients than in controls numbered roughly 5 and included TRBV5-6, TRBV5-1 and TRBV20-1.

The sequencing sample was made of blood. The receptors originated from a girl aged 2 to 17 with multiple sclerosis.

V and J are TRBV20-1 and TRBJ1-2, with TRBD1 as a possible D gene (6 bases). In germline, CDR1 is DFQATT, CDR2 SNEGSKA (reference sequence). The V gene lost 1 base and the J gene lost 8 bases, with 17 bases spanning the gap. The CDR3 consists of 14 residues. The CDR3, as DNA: TGCAGTGCTAGAGGGGCAACGGGGGCGGGCGGCTACACCTTC. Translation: CSARGATGAGGYTF.

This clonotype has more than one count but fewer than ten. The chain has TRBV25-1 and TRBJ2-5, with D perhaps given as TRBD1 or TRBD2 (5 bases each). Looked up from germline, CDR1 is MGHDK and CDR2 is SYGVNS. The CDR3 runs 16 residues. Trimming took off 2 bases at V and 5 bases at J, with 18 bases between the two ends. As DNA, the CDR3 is TGTGCCAGCAGTGAAGTCTCGGGGCCCGCCGGGGAGACCCAGTACTTC. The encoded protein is CASSEVSGPAGETQYF. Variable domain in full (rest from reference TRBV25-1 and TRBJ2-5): EADIYQTPRYLVIGTGKKITLECSQTMGHDKMYWYQQDPGMELHLIHYSYGVNSTEKGDLSSESTVSRIRTEHFPLTLESARPSHTSQYLCASSEVSGPAGETQYFGPGTRLLVL.

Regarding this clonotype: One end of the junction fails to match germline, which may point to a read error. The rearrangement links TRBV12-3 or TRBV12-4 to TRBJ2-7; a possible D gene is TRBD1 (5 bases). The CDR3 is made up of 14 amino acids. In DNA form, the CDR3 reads TGTACCAGCAGTCCCTATCAGGACAAATACGAGCAGTACTTC. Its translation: CTSSPYQDKYEQYF.

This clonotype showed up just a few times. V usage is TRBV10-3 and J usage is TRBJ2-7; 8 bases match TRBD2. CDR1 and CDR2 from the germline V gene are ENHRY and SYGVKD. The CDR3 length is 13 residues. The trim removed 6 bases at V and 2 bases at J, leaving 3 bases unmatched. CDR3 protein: CAIRGAGAYEQYF. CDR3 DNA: TGTGCCATCAGGGGAGCGGGGGCCTACGAGCAGTACTTC.

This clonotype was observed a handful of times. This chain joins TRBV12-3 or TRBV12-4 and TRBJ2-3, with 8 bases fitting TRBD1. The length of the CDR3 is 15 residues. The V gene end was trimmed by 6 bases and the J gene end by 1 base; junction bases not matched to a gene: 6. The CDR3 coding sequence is TGTGCCAGCAGCGAACCGGGACAGGGCACAGATACGCAGTATTTT. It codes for CASSEPGQGTDTQYF.

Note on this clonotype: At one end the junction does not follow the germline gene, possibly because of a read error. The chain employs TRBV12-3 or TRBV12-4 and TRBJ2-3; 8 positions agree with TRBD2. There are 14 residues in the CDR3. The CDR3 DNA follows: TGTGCCAGCAGCCCAGCGGGGGTACAAGATGCGCAGTATTTT. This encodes CASSPAGVQDAQYF.

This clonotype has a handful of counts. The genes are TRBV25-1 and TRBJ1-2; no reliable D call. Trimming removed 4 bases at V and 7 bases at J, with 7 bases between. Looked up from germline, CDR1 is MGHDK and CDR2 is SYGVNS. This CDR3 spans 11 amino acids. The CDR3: CASSGAGGYTF. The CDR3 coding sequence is TGTGCCAGCAGTGGGGCTGGTGGCTACACCTTC.

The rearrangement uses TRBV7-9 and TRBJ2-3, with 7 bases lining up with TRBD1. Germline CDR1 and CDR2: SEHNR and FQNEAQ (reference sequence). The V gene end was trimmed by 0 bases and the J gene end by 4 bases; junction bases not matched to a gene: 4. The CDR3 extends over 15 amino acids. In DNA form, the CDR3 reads TGTGCCAGCAGCTTAGCGTGGCAGGGGGCAGATACGCAGTATTTT. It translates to CASSLAWQGADTQYF.

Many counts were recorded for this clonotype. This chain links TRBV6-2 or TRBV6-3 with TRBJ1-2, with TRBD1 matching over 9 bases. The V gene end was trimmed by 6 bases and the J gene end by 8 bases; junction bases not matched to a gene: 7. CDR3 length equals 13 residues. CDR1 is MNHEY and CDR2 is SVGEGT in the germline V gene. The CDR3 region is CASRPGQGIGYTF. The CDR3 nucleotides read TGTGCCAGCAGACCAGGACAGGGGATCGGCTACACCTTC.

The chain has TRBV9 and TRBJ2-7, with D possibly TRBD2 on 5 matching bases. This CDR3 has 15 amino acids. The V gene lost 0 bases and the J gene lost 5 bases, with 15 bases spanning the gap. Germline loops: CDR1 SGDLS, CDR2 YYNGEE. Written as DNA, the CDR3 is TGTGCCAGCAGCGTAGCAGCAGCGGTGGTGGACGAGCAGTACTTC. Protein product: CASSVAAAVVDEQYF.

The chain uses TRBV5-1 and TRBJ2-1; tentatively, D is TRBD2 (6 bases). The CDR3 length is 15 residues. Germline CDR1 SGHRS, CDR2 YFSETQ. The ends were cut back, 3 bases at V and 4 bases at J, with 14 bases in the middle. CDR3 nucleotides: TGCGCCAGCAGCTCTACAAGCGGGCGGTACAATGAGCAGTTCTTC. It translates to CASSSTSGRYNEQFF.

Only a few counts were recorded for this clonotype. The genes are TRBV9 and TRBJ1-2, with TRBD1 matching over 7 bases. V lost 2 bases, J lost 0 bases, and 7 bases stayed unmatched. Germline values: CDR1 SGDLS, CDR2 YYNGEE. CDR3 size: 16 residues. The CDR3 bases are TGTGCCAGCAGCGTCGGGACAGTGGCAGCTAACTATGGCTACACCTTC. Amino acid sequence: CASSVGTVAANYGYTF.

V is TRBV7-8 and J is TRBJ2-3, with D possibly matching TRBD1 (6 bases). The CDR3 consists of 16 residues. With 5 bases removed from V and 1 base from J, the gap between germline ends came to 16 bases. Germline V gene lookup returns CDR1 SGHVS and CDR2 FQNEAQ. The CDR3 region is CASSVLQGLGTDTQYF. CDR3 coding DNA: TGTGCCAGCAGCGTCTTACAGGGTTTAGGCACAGATACGCAGTATTTT.

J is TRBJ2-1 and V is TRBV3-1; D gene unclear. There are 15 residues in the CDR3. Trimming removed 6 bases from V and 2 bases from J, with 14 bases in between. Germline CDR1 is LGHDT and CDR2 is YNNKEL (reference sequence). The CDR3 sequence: CASRLSSSTYNEQFF. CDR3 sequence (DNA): TGTGCCAGCAGACTCAGTAGTTCCACCTACAATGAGCAGTTCTTC.

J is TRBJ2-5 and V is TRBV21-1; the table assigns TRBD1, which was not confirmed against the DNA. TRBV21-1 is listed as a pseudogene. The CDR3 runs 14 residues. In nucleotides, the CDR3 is TGTGCCAGCAGCAAGGGGATATCACCCCCGGTACAGTACTTC. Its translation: CASSKGISPPVQYF.

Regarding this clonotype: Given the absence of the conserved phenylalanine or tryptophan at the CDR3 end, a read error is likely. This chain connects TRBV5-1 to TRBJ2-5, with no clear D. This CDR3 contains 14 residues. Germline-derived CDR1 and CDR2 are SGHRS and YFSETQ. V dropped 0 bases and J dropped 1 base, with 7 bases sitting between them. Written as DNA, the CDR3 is TGCGCCAGCAGCTTGGAGGCAACCCAAGAGACCCAGTACTGC. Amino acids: CASSLEATQETQYC.

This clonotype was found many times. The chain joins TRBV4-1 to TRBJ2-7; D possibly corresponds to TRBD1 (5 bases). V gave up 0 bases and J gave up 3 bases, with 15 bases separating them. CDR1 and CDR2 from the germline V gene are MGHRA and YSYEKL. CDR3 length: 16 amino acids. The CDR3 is CASSQDRSRANYEQYF. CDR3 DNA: TGCGCCAGCAGCCAAGATAGGTCCAGGGCGAACTACGAGCAGTACTTC.

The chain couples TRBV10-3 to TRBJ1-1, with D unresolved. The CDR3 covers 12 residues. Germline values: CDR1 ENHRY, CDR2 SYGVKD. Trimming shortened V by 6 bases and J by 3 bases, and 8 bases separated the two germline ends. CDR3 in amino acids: CAIRAGDTEAFF. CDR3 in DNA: TGTGCCATCAGGGCAGGAGACACTGAAGCTTTCTTT.

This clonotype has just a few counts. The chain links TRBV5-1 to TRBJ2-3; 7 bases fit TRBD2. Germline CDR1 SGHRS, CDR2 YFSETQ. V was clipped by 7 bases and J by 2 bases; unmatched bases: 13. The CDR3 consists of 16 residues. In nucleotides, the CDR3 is TGCGCCAGCGGTAAGAGGACTAGGTCCCCCACAGATACGCAGTATTTT. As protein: CASGKRTRSPTDTQYF.

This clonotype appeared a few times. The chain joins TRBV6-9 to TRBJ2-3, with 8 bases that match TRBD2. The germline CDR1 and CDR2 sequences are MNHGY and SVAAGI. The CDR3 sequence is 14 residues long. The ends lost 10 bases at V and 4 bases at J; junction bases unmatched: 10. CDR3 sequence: CATLPAGAADTQYF. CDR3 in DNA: TGTGCCACCCTGCCAGCGGGGGCGGCAGATACGCAGTATTTT.

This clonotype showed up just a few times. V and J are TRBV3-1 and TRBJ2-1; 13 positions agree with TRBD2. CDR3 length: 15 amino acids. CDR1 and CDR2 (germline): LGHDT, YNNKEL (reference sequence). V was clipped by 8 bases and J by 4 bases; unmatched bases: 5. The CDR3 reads CASRLAGGKYNEQFF. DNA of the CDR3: TGTGCCAGCCGACTAGCGGGGGGAAAATACAATGAGCAGTTCTTC.